Detailed here is one T cell receptor beta chain. These data come from a study of CD8 T cells in Susac syndrome. Study as a whole: Among the sequenced Susac syndrome patients, 5 or 6 had active disease while roughly eight were in remission. Susac syndrome patients were untreated, on corticosteroids with some adding intravenous immunoglobulin, or on intravenous immunoglobulin only.

The CDR3 runs to 13 residues. Trimming removed 4 bases at V and 7 bases at J, with 10 bases between. Germline CDR1 SGHTA, CDR2 FQGTGA. Random hexamers primed reverse transcription of about 0.45 to 1 ug RNA. TCRdb passed the immunoSEQ multiplex PCR reads through MiXCR, listing each CDR3 protein once. The table includes around 170,000 distinct CDR3 sequences, about 96% detected once. Sequencing targeted TCR beta in blood CD8+ and CD4+ T cells. V is TRBV7-3 and J is TRBJ2-2; D remains unclear. The sample was CD4+ T cells from PBMCs. This clonotype originated in a human donor with Susac syndrome. The CDR3 reads CASSSQFGGELFF. The CDR3 DNA sequence: TGTGCCAGCAGCTCGCAATTCGGCGGGGAGCTGTTTTTT.